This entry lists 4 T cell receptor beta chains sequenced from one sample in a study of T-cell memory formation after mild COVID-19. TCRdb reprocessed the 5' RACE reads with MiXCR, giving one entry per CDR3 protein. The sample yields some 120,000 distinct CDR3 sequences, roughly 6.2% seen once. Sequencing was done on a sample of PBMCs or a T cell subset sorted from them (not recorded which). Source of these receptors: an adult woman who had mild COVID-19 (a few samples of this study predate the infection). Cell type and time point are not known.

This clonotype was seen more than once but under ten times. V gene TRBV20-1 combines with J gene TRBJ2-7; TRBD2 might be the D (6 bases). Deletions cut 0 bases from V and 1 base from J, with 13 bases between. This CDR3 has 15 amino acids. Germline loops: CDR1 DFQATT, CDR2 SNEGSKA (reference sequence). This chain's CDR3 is CSARDPRRGSYEQYF. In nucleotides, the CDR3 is TGCAGTGCTAGAGATCCAAGGCGGGGTTCCTACGAGCAGTACTTC.

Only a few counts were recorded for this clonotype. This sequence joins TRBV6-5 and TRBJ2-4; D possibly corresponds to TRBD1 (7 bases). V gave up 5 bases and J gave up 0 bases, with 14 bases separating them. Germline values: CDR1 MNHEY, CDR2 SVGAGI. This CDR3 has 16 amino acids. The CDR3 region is CASSPRQGLAKNIQYF. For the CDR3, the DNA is TGTGCCAGCAGTCCTCGACAGGGACTAGCCAAAAACATTCAGTACTTC.

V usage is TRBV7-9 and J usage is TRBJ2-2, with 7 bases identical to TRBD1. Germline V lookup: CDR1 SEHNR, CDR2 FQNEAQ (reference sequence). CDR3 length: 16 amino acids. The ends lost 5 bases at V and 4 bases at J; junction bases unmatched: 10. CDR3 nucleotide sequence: TGTGCCAGCAGCCAGAGACAGGGTTCGGTCACCGGGGAGCTGTTTTTT. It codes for CASSQRQGSVTGELFF.

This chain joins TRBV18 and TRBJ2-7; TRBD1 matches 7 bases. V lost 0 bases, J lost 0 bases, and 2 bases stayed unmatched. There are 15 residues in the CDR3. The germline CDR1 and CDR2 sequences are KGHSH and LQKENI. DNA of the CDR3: TGTGCCAGCTCACCACCGACAGGGTTCTCCTACGAGCAGTACTTC. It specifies CASSPPTGFSYEQYF.